The next 8 T cell receptor beta chains were all read from a single sample in a study of blood T cell repertoires in COVID-19. TCRdb keeps only in-frame clones here, not all; method: immunoSEQ multiplex PCR. This table has about 150,000 clones, around 92% appearing once. The sequenced sample consisted of peripheral blood. Source of these receptors: a man aged 55-75 years with acute or convalescent COVID-19.

The rearrangement uses TRBV13 and TRBJ2-6; 12 positions match TRBD2. Germline V CDR1 and CDR2: PRHDT, FYEKMQ (reference sequence). This CDR3 spans 18 amino acids. Germline trimming cut 8 bases from V and 2 bases from J; bases unmatched to any gene: 10. CDR3 nucleotide sequence: TGTGCCAGCGTTTTAGCTAGCGGGGGGGCCACTGGGGCCAACGTCCTGACTTTC. Its protein product is CASVLASGGATGANVLTF.

The chain couples TRBV10-3 to TRBJ1-1; TRBD1 agrees at 7 bases. Losses at the gene ends were 6 bases for V and 0 bases for J; bases not matched to a gene: 13. Germline V CDR1 and CDR2: ENHRY, SYGVKD. The CDR3 sequence is 17 residues long. DNA of the CDR3: TGTGCCATCAGCGACCGGAGGGGGCCGACTGTGAACACTGAAGCTTTCTTT. It codes for CAISDRRGPTVNTEAFF.

The chain couples TRBV7-8 to TRBJ1-5; 9 bases map to TRBD1. The CDR3 extends over 15 amino acids. V lost 3 bases to trimming and J lost 8 bases; unmatched junction nucleotides: 8. Germline loops: CDR1 SGHVS, CDR2 FQNEAQ. Written as DNA, the CDR3 is TGTGCCAGCAGCTTGGGGACAGGGCTAACGGAGCCCCAGCATTTT. Its translation is CASSLGTGLTEPQHF.

This chain links TRBV7-8 with TRBJ1-5; 8 bases align to TRBD1. With 5 bases clipped from V and 1 base from J, the junction kept 10 bases outside the gene matches. This CDR3 is built from 17 residues. CDR1 SGHVS and CDR2 FQNEAQ come from the germline V gene. The CDR3 sequence is CASSGGTGFFSNQPQHF. Written as DNA, the CDR3 is TGTGCCAGCAGCGGGGGGACAGGTTTCTTCAGCAATCAGCCCCAGCATTTT.

The chain carries TRBV19 and TRBJ2-3; 7 positions match TRBD1. CDR1 and CDR2 from the germline V gene are LNHDA and SQIVND (reference sequence). Trimming cost V 6 bases and J 0 bases; bases outside gene matches: 6. This CDR3 is 15 amino acids long. The CDR3 bases are TGTGCCAGTAGACCCACAGGGGTGAGCACAGATACGCAGTATTTT. It translates to CASRPTGVSTDTQYF.

This clone was picked up a small number of times. The chain couples TRBV7-9 to TRBJ2-2, with 8 bases identical to TRBD1. This CDR3 has 15 amino acids. CDR1 and CDR2 (germline): SEHNR, FQNEAQ (reference sequence). Losses at the gene ends were 6 bases for V and 7 bases for J; bases not matched to a gene: 10. The CDR3 DNA sequence: TGTGCCAGCAGATCGCGGACAGGGTTGGTCGGGGAGCTGTTTTTT. As protein: CASRSRTGLVGELFF.

The chain uses TRBV27 and TRBJ1-6, with TRBD1 matching over 9 bases. The CDR3 extends over 15 amino acids. Germline CDR1 MNHEY, CDR2 SMNVEV (reference sequence). The ends lost 4 bases at V and 7 bases at J; junction bases unmatched: 5. The CDR3 nucleotides read TGTGCCAGCAGTTGGCGACAGGGGGGAAATTCACCCCTCCACTTT. Its translation is CASSWRQGGNSPLHF.

This chain's CDR3 is CASRRRDTEAFF. In nucleotides, the CDR3 is TGTGCCAGCAGACGGAGGGACACTGAAGCTTTCTTT. The chain couples TRBV7-9 to TRBJ1-1; D not resolved. The germline CDR1 and CDR2 sequences are SEHNR and FQNEAQ (reference sequence). The V end lost 6 bases, the J end lost 3 bases, and 8 bases lay between the germline ends. This CDR3 contains 12 residues.